A single sample gave rise to the 8 T cell receptor beta chains below, sequenced in a study of CD8 T cells in ankylosing spondylitis (TCRdb year 2017). The paper's findings and limits, for the study overall: Blood from ankylosing spondylitis patients appeared to be characterized by a TCR beta motif composed of eight highly homologous amino acid variants.

Library preparation was by 5' RACE. The instrument given in TCRdb is Illumina HiSeq 2500. TCRdb cleaned the public reads at Q25 with fastp, built clones with MiXCR and kept in-frame beta chains. Rows merge per CDR3 protein into single entries with the most common DNA and genes. The sample data list around 450,000 distinct CDR3 sequences, and roughly 26% of these were observed just once. The top ten hold roughly 0.9% of the sample. No antigen has been identified for these receptors. The sample was blood, either unsorted or a sorted T cell fraction (not recorded which). Source of these receptors: a male donor with ankylosing spondylitis.

This sequence joins TRBV12-3 or TRBV12-4 and TRBJ2-2; TRBD2 matches 9 bases. The CDR3 is made up of 17 amino acids. The junction had 12 bases not matched to a gene; V was cut back by 6 bases and J by 4 bases. In DNA, the CDR3 is TGTGCCAGCAGCTTATGGGGTAGCGGGAGTTTCACCGGGGAGCTGTTTTTT. It codes for CASSLWGSGSFTGELFF.

This clonotype was counted only a few times. This chain links TRBV20-1 with TRBJ2-5; 9 nucleotides align to TRBD2. This CDR3 region has 13 residues. Germline V gives CDR1 DFQATT, CDR2 SNEGSKA (reference sequence). V was pared by 2 bases and J by 4 bases, with 2 bases of the junction left unmatched. CDR3 sequence reads: CSARRAGGETQYF. For the CDR3, the DNA is TGCAGTGCTAGAAGAGCGGGGGGAGAGACCCAGTACTTC.

This clonotype was detected many times. The chain employs TRBV3-1 and TRBJ1-1; D ambiguous. CDR1 and CDR2 (germline): LGHDT, YNNKEL (reference sequence). This CDR3 contains 14 residues. V shed 4 bases and J shed 1 base, with 10 bases lying between them. CDR3 residues: CASSLRSRNTEAFF. Here the CDR3 DNA reads TGTGCCAGCAGCCTTCGATCCAGGAACACTGAAGCTTTCTTT.

This clonotype was seen at least ten times. The V and J genes are TRBV5-1 and TRBJ1-1; D gene unclear. This CDR3 contains 12 residues. V lost 2 bases and J lost 7, with 9 bases in between. Germline V gene lookup returns CDR1 SGHRS and CDR2 YFSETQ. This chain's CDR3 is CASSLGPGEAFF. The CDR3, as DNA: TGCGCCAGCAGCTTAGGGCCAGGTGAAGCTTTCTTT. The full variable domain, with the rest looked up from reference TRBV5-1 and TRBJ1-1, is KAGVTQTPRYLIKTRGQQVTLSCSPISGHRSVSWYQQTPGQGLQFLFEYFSETQRNKGNFPGRFSGRQFSNSRSEMNVSTLELGDSALYLCASSLGPGEAFFGQGTRLTVV.

The V and J genes are TRBV2 and TRBJ1-5; D not resolved. Per germline, CDR1 SNHLY and CDR2 FYNNEI. The CDR3 contains 14 residues. The CDR3 loop reads CASSPTAINQPQHF. DNA of the CDR3: TGTGCTTCAAGCCCCACAGCAATAAATCAGCCCCAGCATTTT.

V and J are TRBV9 and TRBJ2-7, with 9 bases matching TRBD2. The CDR3 length is 20 residues. Germline V gene data show CDR1 as SGDLS and CDR2 as YYNGEE. Trimming removed 1 base from V and 0 bases from J; junction bases left unmatched: 17. CDR3 in DNA: TGTGCCAGCAGCGTAACGACTGGGGCCGGGAGACTAGCGGACTCCTACGAGCAGTACTTC. Its translation: CASSVTTGAGRLADSYEQYF.

This clonotype was observed a handful of times. This chain joins TRBV6-2 or TRBV6-3 and TRBJ1-1, with D possibly TRBD1 on 5 matching bases. V was clipped by 3 bases and J by 0 bases, with 8 bases between them. The length of the CDR3 is 14 residues. CDR1 is MNHEY, CDR2 SVGEGT, per germline. CDR3 nucleotides: TGTGCCAGCAGTTATCCGGGGCTGAACACTGAAGCTTTCTTT. Translated: CASSYPGLNTEAFF.

A few counts support this clonotype. The chain combines TRBV12-3 or TRBV12-4 with TRBJ1-5, with D perhaps matching TRBD1 (6 bases). The CDR3 totals 14 residues. Trimming pared 6 bases from V and 3 bases from J, leaving 12 bases between. Here the CDR3 reads CASSPRGNNQPQHF. Written as DNA, the CDR3 is TGTGCCAGCAGCCCCAGGGGCAACAATCAGCCCCAGCATTTT.